This TCR beta chain was identified in a study of tumor-infiltrating lymphocytes in primary liver carcinoma. Study-wide context: Each sample had roughly 3.65 to 7.5 million productive TCRbeta reads regardless of tissue type.

RNA and DNA were co-extracted from approximately 20-30 mg of unsorted bulk tissue. Each sampled tumor had five separate regions taken from it. Tumor samples all exceeded 75% viable tumor cells. A constant-region primer primed TCR beta cDNA synthesis from roughly 500 ng of total RNA. Each TCR beta library was derived from three nested multiplex PCR rounds that employed slightly modified ARM-PCR. Researchers ran the first two PCR rounds for approximately 9 cycles each with TRBV1-TRBV30 forward primers and a C-beta reverse primer. In TCRdb, the multiplex PCR reads were re-called with MiXCR into one record per CDR3 protein. This sample has roughly 120,000 distinct CDR3 sequences, with 64% found just once. This clonotype was picked up many times. The germline gives CDR1 LGHNT, CDR2 FRNRAP. The CDR3 runs 17 residues. V gave up 7 bases and J gave up 5 bases, with 21 bases separating them.

This receptor was identified in a woman aged 55-75 years with primary liver carcinoma and hepatitis B virus infection. Sequenced input: liver tumor tissue from sampling region 3. Subset in this sample: tumor region T3, left-lateral pole. This rearrangement joins TRBV12-5 to TRBJ1-6, with D possibly matching TRBD1 (6 bases). The chain's CDR3 is CASASRGSKGDNSPLHF. In DNA, the CDR3 is TGTGCTAGTGCCTCGAGGGGGTCCAAAGGAGATAATTCACCCCTCCACTTT.